The 4 T cell receptor beta chains in this list originate from one sample, sequenced in a study of human T cells and chemical hapten exposure. Sample time point: patch test 1, 2 weeks after DPC sensitization. Treatment of the sample: therapeutic diphenylcyclopropenone sensitization with weekly scalp DPC. A single record per CDR3 protein comes from TCRdb applying MiXCR to the RACE reads. The sample records about 340,000 distinct CDR3 sequences, around 7% being singletons. The starting material was whole blood, obtained in connection with sensitization to the hapten diphenylcyclopropenone (DPC). Source of these receptors: a woman aged 18-35 years with alopecia areata. Some clones in this sample may be carry-over from other donors' samples.

This clonotype was seen at least ten times. Its ends do not fully match the called genes, so a read error is possible. J is TRBJ2-3 and V is TRBV5-1; the D is unclear. Germline CDR1 reads SGHRS; CDR2 reads YFSETQ. The CDR3 runs to 11 residues. CDR3 nucleotides: TGTGCCAGCACTAGCACAGATACGCAGTATTTT. Residues: CASTSTDTQYF.

This clonotype was detected only a few times. The CDR3 spells CASSEAVLSGTAYTGELFF. DNA of the CDR3: TGTGCCAGCAGTGAAGCGGTACTTAGCGGGACAGCCTACACCGGGGAGCTGTTTTTT. The chain links TRBV2 to TRBJ2-2; D might be TRBD2 (8 bases). Trimming stripped 0 bases from V and 3 bases from J, with 20 bases between. The CDR3 runs 19 residues. The V gene's germline CDR1 is SNHLY and CDR2 FYNNEI.

This clonotype was counted only a few times. V and J are TRBV15 and TRBJ1-6; 8 nucleotides agree with TRBD1. CDR3 length: 16 residues. CDR1 and CDR2 (germline): LNHNV, YYDKDF (reference sequence). With V trimmed by 0 bases and J by 10 bases, 8 bases remained unmatched. The CDR3 sequence is CATSRDRGHQGSPLHF. In DNA form, the CDR3 reads TGTGCCACCAGCAGAGACAGGGGGCATCAAGGATCACCCCTCCACTTT.

This clonotype was found many times. This chain connects TRBV4-3 to TRBJ2-4; TRBD2 might be the D (7 bases). This CDR3 has 16 residues. V was trimmed by 1 base and J by 8 bases, leaving 18 bases between them. Germline CDR1 and CDR2: LGHNA and YSLEER. The CDR3 DNA reads TGCGCCAGCAGCCAAGCTCCGGGAGGAGGGGGTGACATTCAGTACTTC. It specifies CASSQAPGGGGDIQYF.